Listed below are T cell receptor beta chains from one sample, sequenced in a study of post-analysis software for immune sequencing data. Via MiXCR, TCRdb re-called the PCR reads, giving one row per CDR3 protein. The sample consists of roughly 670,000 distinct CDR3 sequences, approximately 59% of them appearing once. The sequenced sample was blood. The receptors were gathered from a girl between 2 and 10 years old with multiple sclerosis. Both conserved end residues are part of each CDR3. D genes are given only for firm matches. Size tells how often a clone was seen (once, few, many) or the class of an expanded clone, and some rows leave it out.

CAITTTANNEQFF,TGTGCCATCACCACGACAGCAAACAATGAGCAGTTCTTC,TRBJ2-1,TRBV10-3,-,few
CSPRTSGRNNEQYF,TGCAGTCCTAGGACTAGCGGAAGGAACAATGAGCAGTACTTC,TRBJ2-4,TRBV20-1,TRBD2,-
CSASLSRGTQGDTQYF,TGCAGTGCTAGTTTATCCAGAGGGACTCAAGGGGATACGCAGTATTTT,TRBJ2-3,TRBV20-1,-,-
CSADKGPRGNEQFF,TGCAGTGCTGATAAGGGCCCCCGAGGGAATGAGCAGTTCTTC,TRBJ2-1,TRBV20-1,-,-
CAWSRDRGGGYTF,TGTGCCTGGTCCCGGGACAGGGGCGGTGGCTACACCTTC,TRBJ1-2,TRBV30,TRBD1,-
CASSLTRTQETQYF,TGTGCCAGCAGCTTAACACGAACTCAAGAGACCCAGTACTTC,TRBJ2-5,TRBV11-2,-,-
CASSLNRDREGYGYTF,TGTGCCAGCAGCCTCAACCGGGACAGGGAAGGCTATGGCTACACCTTC,TRBJ1-2,TRBV7-2,TRBD1,-
CSVVGREETYFEQYF,TGCAGCGTTGTAGGGCGGGAGGAAACTTATTTCGAGCAGTACTTC,TRBJ2-7,TRBV29-1,TRBD2,few
CACSLASSADTQYF,TGTGCCTGCAGCTTAGCTAGTTCAGCAGATACGCAGTATTTT,TRBJ2-3,TRBV7-2,-,-
CASSLRAGGGGAQYF,TGTGCCAGCAGCTTGCGAGCGGGAGGGGGAGGAGCACAGTATTTT,TRBJ2-3,TRBV5-6,TRBD2,few
CASSSGVPIAKNIQYF,TGTGCCAGCAGTTCGGGGGTCCCCATAGCCAAAAACATTCAGTACTTC,TRBJ2-4,TRBV6-6,-,-
CASRSTGDPSGANVLTF,TGCGCCAGCAGGTCTACAGGGGACCCCTCTGGGGCCAACGTCCTGACTTTC,TRBJ2-6,TRBV4-1,TRBD1,-
CSATPSGIPTNTQYF,TGCAGTGCCACACCTAGCGGGATTCCGACTAATACGCAGTATTTT,TRBJ2-3,TRBV20-1,TRBD2,few
CASSTGAKNIQYF,TGCGCCAGCAGCACAGGGGCCAAAAACATTCAGTACTTC,TRBJ2-4,TRBV5-1,-,few
CASSQRRDDYNSPLHF,TGTGCCAGCAGTCAGAGGCGGGACGACTATAATTCACCCCTCCACTTT,TRBJ1-6,TRBV6-6,-,-
CASSYLTGFVQFF,TGTGCCAGCAGTTACCTGACAGGGTTCGTACAGTTCTTC,TRBJ2-1,TRBV6-2/TRBV6-3,TRBD1,-
CASSLEGSNEQFF,TGTGCCAGCAGCTTAGAAGGTAGTAATGAGCAGTTCTTC,TRBJ2-1,TRBV7-9,-,few
CASSRTSGSEGQYF,TGTGCCAGCAGTAGGACTAGCGGATCGGAAGGGCAGTACTTC,TRBJ2-7,TRBV6-1,TRBD2,-
CASSPLLSSYNEQFF,TGTGCCAGCAGTCCACTTTTAAGCTCCTACAATGAGCAGTTCTTC,TRBJ2-1,TRBV12-3/TRBV12-4,-,-
CASSLAFLAIGTDAQYF,TGTGCCAGCAGTTTAGCGTTCCTAGCTATCGGCACAGATGCGCAGTATTTT,TRBJ2-3,TRBV12-3/TRBV12-4,-,-
CSARIGRVYGYTF,TGCAGTGCTAGAATCGGACGGGTGTATGGCTACACCTTC,TRBJ1-2,TRBV20-1,-,-
CASRDRFPGTLNSGANVLTF,TGTGCCAGCAGAGACCGTTTTCCCGGGACATTAAACTCTGGGGCCAACGTCCTGACTTTC,TRBJ2-6,TRBV12-3/TRBV12-4,-,-
CAWSVVRHEQYF,TGTGCCTGGAGTGTCGTACGCCACGAGCAGTACTTC,TRBJ2-7,TRBV30,-,-